A selection of T cell receptor beta chains follows, all from one sample in a study of T cells in Graves' hyperthyroidism and ophthalmopathy. TCRdb analysed the multiplex PCR reads with MiXCR anew, one entry per CDR3 protein. The table records hundreds of thousands of distinct CDR3 sequences, roughly 20% of them present only once. The specimen was blood. The receptor set was obtained from a young man with Graves' ophthalmopathy. The CDR3 runs from the conserved cysteine through the conserved F or W.

V gene | CDR3 protein
TRBV10-3 | CAISDHRFEYTGELFF
TRBV20-1 | CSAPGLAGVLSSTDTQYF
TRBV18 | CAGSPDLGDTIYF
TRBV28 | CASSHGLDRRYEQYF
TRBV2 | CASREGTGLYNEQFF
TRBV7-3 | CASSLKGDEDTQYF
TRBV13 | CASSPRERDEQFF
TRBV20-1 | CSARGTSGNGELFF
TRBV20-1 | CSARGQGPSYEQYF
TRBV28 | CASSTGTVKDEQFF
TRBV28 | CATSGGLEYEQYF
TRBV2 | CASSELQGVYEQYF
TRBV9 | CASSVGPDINTEAFF
TRBV6-5 | CASSYLRDRDYEQYF
TRBV11-2 | CASSSAGTAISGNTIYF
TRBV5-1 | CASSKTQGLRTNYGYTF
TRBV5-6 | CASSTWTGNQPQHF
TRBV7-2 | CASSLVGGHSNQPQHF
TRBV12-3/TRBV12-4 | CASRYLGVDEQFF
TRBV6-1 | CASSERAGLAGRQETQYF
TRBV7-9 | CASSLTTGFSGNTIYF
TRBV2 | CASSPGLAGGYTGELFF
TRBV10-3 | CAISGGGAENQPQHF
TRBV2 | CASSVRPGGEKLFF
TRBV27 | CASGFPTPGPRGGGDTQYF
TRBV6-1 | CASSAAGRGLGYTNTEAFF
TRBV6-1 | CASMYVEAQYF
TRBV11-2 | CASSPRGRDTDTQYF
TRBV20-1 | CSARDNLWTPNTGELFF
TRBV6-1 | CASNIQGIEAFF
TRBV29-1 | CSVGPLGETQYF